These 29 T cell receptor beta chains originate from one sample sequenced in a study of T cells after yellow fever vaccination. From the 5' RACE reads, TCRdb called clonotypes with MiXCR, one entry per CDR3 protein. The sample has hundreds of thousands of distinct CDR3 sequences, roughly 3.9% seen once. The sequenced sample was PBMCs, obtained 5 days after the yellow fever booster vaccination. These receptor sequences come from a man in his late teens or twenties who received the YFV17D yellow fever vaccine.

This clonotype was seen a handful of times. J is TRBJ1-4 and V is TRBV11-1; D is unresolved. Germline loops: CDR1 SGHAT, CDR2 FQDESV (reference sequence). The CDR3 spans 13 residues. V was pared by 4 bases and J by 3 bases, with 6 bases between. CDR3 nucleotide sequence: TGTGCCAGCAGCTCGTCGGCTAATGAAAAACTGTTTTTT. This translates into CASSSSANEKLFF.

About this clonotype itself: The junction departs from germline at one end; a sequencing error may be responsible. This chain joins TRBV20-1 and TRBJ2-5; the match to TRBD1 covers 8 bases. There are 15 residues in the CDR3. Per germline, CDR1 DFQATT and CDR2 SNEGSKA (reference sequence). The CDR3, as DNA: TGCAGTGCGAGAGGGGACAGGAGGTACCAAGAGACCCAGTACTTC. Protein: CSARGDRRYQETQYF.

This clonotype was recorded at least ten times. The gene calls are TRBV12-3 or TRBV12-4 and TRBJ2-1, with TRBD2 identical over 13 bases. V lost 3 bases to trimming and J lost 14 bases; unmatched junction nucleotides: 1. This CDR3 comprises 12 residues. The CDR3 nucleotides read TGTGCCAGCAGTTTTGGGACTAGCGGGGAGTTCTTC. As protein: CASSFGTSGEFF.

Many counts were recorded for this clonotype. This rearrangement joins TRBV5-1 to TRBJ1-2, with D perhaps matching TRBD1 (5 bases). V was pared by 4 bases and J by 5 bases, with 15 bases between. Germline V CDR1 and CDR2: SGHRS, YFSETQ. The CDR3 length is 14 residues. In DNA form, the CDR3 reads TGCGCCAGCAGCACGCAGGGAGGAGGGTATGGCTACACCTTC. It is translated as CASSTQGGGYGYTF.

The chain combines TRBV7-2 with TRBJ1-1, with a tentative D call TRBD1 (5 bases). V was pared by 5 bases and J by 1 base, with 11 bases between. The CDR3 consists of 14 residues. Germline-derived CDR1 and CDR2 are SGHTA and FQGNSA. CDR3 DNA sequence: TGTGCCAGCAGCCGACAGAGGTCGAACACTGAAGCTTTCTTT. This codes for CASSRQRSNTEAFF.

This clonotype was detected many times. The CDR3: CSVRKGQGFSGELFF. DNA of the CDR3: TGCAGCGTGAGGAAGGGACAGGGATTCAGCGGGGAGCTGTTTTTT. J is TRBJ2-2 and V is TRBV29-1, with 9 bases identical to TRBD1. CDR1 is SQVTM, CDR2 ANQGSEA, per germline. The CDR3 totals 15 residues. With V trimmed by 6 bases and J by 7 bases, 12 bases remained unmatched.

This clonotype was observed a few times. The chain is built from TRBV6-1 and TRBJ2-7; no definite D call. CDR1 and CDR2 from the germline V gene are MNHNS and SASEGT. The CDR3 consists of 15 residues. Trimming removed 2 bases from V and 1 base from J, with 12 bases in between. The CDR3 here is CASSEYYRNSYEQYV. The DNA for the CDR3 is TGTGCCAGCAGTGAATACTACCGAAATTCCTACGAGCAGTACGTC.

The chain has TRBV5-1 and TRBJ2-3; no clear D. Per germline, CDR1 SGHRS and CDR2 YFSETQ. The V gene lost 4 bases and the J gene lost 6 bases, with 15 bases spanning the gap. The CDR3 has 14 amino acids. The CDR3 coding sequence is TGCGCCAGCAGCACGCCGGGCCTCGAGGATACGCAGTATTTT. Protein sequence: CASSTPGLEDTQYF.

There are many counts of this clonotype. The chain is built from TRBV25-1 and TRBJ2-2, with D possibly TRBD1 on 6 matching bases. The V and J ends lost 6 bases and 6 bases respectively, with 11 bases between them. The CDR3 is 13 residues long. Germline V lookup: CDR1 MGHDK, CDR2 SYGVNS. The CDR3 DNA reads TGTGCCAGCAGGTTACAGGGTTCCGGGGAGCTGTTTTTT. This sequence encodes CASRLQGSGELFF. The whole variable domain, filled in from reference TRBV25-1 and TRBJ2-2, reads EADIYQTPRYLVIGTGKKITLECSQTMGHDKMYWYQQDPGMELHLIHYSYGVNSTEKGDLSSESTVSRIRTEHFPLTLESARPSHTSQYLCASRLQGSGELFFGEGSRLTVL.

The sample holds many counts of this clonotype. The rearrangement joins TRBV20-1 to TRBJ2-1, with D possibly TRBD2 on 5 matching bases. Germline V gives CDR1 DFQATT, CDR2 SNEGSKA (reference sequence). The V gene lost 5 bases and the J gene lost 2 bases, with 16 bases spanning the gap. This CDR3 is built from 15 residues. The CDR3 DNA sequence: TGCAGTGCTCGACCCTCTCACGGGGCCTACAATGAGCAGTTCTTC. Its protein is CSARPSHGAYNEQFF.

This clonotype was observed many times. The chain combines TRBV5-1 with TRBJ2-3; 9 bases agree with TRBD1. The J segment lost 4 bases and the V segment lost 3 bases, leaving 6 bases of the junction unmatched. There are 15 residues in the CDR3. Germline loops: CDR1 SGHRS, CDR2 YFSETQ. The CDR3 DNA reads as TGCGCCAGCAGCTCCGGGACAGGGCGCCCAGATACGCAGTATTTT. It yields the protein CASSSGTGRPDTQYF.

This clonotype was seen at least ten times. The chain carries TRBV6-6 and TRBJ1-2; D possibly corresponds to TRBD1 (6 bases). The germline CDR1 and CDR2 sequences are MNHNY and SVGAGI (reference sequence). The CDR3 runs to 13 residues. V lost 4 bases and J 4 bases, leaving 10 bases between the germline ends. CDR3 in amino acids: CASSSDSLYGYTF. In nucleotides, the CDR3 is TGTGCCAGCAGTTCGGACAGTCTCTATGGCTACACCTTC.

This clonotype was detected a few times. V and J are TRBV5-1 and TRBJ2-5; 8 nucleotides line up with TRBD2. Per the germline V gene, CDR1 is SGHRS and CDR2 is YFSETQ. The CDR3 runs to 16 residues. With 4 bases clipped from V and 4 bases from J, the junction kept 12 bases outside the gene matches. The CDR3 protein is CASSIGVAGILETQYF. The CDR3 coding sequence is TGCGCCAGCAGCATAGGAGTAGCGGGGATTTTAGAGACCCAGTACTTC.

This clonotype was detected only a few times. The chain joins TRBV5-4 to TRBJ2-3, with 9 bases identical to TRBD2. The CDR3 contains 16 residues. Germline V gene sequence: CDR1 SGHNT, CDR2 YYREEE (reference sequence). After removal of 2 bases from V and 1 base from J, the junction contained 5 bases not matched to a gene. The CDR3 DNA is TGTGCCAGCAGCTTCGGCGGGGGGGTTGGCACAGATACGCAGTATTTT. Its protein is CASSFGGGVGTDTQYF. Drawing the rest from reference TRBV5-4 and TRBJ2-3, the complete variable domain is ETGVTQSPTHLIKTRGQQVTLRCSSQSGHNTVSWYQQALGQGPQFIFQYYREEENGRGNFPPRFSGLQFPNYSSELNVNALELDDSALYLCASSFGGGVGTDTQYFGPGTRLTVL.

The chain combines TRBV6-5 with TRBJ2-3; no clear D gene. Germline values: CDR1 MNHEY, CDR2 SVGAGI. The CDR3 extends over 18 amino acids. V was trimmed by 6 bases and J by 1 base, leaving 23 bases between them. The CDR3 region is CASSHYFEAFVGTDTQYF. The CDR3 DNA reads TGTGCCAGCAGCCATTATTTTGAGGCATTTGTTGGCACAGATACGCAGTATTTT.

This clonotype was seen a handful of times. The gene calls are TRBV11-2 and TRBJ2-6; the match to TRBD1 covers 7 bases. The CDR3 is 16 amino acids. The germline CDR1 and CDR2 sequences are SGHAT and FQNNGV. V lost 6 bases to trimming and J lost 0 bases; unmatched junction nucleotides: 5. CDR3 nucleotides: TGTGCCAGCAGACCAACAGGGGCCTCTGGGGCCAACGTCCTGACTTTC. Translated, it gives CASRPTGASGANVLTF.

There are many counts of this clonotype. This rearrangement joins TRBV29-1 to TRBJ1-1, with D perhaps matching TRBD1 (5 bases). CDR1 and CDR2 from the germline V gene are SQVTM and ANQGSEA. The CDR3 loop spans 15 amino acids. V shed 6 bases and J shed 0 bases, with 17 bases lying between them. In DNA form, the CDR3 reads TGCAGCGTCTCCTCAGGGTGGGGCATGAACACTGAAGCTTTCTTT. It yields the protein CSVSSGWGMNTEAFF.

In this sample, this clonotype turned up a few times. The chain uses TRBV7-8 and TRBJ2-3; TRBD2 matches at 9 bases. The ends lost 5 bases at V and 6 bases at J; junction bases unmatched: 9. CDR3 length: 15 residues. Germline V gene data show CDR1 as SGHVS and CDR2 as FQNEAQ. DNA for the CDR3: TGTGCCAGCAGCAAGGTAGCGGGGGTTTCGGATACGCAGTATTTT. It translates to CASSKVAGVSDTQYF.

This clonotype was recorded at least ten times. In DNA form, the CDR3 reads TGTGCCACCAGTGATGACAGGACTAGCGCAGATACGCAGTATTTT. Translated, it gives CATSDDRTSADTQYF. This chain joins TRBV24-1 and TRBJ2-3, with 9 bases lining up with TRBD2. Germline V gene lookup returns CDR1 KGHDR and CDR2 SFDVKD. The V gene end was trimmed by 3 bases and the J gene end by 4 bases; junction bases not matched to a gene: 4. The CDR3 consists of 15 residues.

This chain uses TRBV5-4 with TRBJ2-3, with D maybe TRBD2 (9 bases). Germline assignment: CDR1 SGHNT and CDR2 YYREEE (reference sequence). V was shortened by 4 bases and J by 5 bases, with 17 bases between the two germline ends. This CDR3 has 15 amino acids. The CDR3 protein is CASSPRGGQEDTQYF. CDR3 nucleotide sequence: TGTGCCAGCAGCCCGCGGGGGGGACAGGAAGATACGCAGTATTTT.

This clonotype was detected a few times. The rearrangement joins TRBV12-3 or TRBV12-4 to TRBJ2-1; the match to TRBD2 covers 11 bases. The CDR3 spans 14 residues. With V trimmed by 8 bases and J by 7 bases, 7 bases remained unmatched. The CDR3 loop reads CASLSGGALNEQFF. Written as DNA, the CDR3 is TGTGCCAGCCTTAGCGGGGGGGCCCTTAATGAGCAGTTCTTC.

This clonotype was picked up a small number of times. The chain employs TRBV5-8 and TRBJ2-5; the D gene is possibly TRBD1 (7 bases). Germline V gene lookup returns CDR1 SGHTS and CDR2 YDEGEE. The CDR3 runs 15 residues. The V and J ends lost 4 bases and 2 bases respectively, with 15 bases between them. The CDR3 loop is CASSPRGVRQETQYF. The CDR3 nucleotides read TGTGCCAGCAGCCCCAGGGGGGTCCGGCAAGAGACCCAGTACTTC.

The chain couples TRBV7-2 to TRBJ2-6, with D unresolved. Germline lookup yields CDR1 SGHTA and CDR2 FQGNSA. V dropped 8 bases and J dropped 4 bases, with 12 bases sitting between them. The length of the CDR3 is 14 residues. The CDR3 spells CASGVFSGANVLTF. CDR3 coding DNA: TGTGCCAGCGGTGTGTTTTCCGGGGCCAACGTCCTGACTTTC.

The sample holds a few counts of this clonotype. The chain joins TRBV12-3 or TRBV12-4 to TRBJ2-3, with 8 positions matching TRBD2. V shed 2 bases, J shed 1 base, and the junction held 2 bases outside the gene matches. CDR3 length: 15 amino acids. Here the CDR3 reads CASSLWRGGTDTQYF. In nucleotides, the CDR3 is TGTGCCAGCAGTTTATGGCGGGGGGGCACAGATACGCAGTATTTT.

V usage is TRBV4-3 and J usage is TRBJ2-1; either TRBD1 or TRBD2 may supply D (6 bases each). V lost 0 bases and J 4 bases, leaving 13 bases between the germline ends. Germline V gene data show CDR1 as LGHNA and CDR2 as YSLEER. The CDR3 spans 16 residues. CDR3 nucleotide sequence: TGCGCCAGCAGCCAAGATACGGGGGCCAAATACAATGAGCAGTTCTTC. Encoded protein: CASSQDTGAKYNEQFF.

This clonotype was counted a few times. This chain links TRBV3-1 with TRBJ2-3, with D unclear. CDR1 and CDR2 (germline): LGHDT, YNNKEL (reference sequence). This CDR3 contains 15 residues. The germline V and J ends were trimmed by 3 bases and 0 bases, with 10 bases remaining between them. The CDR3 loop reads CASSQPGLSTDTQYF. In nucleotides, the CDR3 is TGTGCCAGCAGCCAGCCTGGTTTAAGCACAGATACGCAGTATTTT.

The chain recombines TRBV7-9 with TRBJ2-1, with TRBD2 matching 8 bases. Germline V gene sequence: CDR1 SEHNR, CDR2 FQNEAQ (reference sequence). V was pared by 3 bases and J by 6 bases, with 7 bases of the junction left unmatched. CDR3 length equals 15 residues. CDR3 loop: CASSLTGGVINEQFF. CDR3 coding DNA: TGTGCCAGCAGCTTGACGGGGGGGGTGATCAATGAGCAGTTCTTC.

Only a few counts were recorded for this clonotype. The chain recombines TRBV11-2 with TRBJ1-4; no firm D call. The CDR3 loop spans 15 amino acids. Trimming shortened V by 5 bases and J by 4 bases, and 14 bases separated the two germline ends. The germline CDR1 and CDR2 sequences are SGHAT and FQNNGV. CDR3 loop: CASSPLGVGNEKLFF. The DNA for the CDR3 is TGTGCCAGCAGCCCCCTGGGTGTAGGTAATGAAAAACTGTTTTTT.

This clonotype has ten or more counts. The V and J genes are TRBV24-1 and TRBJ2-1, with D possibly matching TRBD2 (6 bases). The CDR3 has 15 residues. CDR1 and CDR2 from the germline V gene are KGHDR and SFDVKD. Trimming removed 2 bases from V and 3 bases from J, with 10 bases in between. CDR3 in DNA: TGTGCCACCAGTGATTCCGGGAGAGGCTACAATGAGCAGTTCTTC. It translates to CATSDSGRGYNEQFF.